The sequence of this TCR beta chain was determined in a study of Graves' ophthalmopathy and Graves' hyperthyroidism. Study in general: The authors collected peripheral blood at initial diagnosis, before any treatment.

Beta-chain TCR CDR3 regions were amplified from RNA transcripts. A first-round RT-PCR used HTBI primers, followed by a second-round multiplex PCR. TCRdb itself ran the multiplex PCR reads through MiXCR, one entry per CDR3 protein. This sample carries roughly 300,000 distinct CDR3 sequences, under 20% of them seen once, and the ten largest clones take about 12%. V lost 2 bases to trimming and J lost 6 bases, with 11 bases between them. The CDR3 consists of 13 residues. Germline CDR1 MNHNS, CDR2 SASEGT. The sequence came from an adult man with Graves' ophthalmopathy. The chain couples TRBV6-1 to TRBJ2-7, with D possibly matching TRBD2 (5 bases). Sequencing was performed on peripheral blood. The CDR3: CASSESYGIEQYF. The CDR3 coding sequence is TGTGCCAGCAGTGAATCTTACGGGATCGAGCAGTACTTC.